This T cell receptor (beta chain) was obtained from a study of T cells in Graves' hyperthyroidism and ophthalmopathy. The trim removed 5 bases at V and 5 bases at J, leaving 5 bases unmatched. Germline lookup yields CDR1 MNHNS and CDR2 SASEGT. The CDR3 sequence is 15 residues long. This clonotype was detected a few times. Enrolled ophthalmopathy patients presented with a Clinical Activity Score of at least 3, a NOSPECS grade of at least 4, and disease duration under 3 months. The PBMCs studied were ones that came from 10 ml fresh peripheral blood. The CDR3 regions of TCR beta were amplified from RNA transcripts. Carried out on the TCR CDR3, a first-round RT-PCR used the HTBI primer set. MiXCR, applied by TCRdb to the multiplex PCR reads, yields one record per CDR3 protein. Here the sample spans about 640,000 distinct CDR3 sequences, under 25% being singletons.

The origin of this receptor is a man aged 25-40 years with Graves' ophthalmopathy. Source material: blood. The chain couples TRBV6-1 to TRBJ1-5; 11 nucleotides agree with TRBD1. Written as DNA, the CDR3 is TGTGCCAGCAGTTTGGGGACAGGGGGATATCAGCCCCAGCATTTT. Protein sequence: CASSLGTGGYQPQHF.